This T cell receptor beta chain was captured by sequencing in a study of control samples from healthy donors and cancer patients. Assay used: immunoSEQ multiplex PCR; TCRdb lists only in-frame clones, some missing. The table has 98,000 or so clones, around 80% seen once; the top ten hold about 2%. CDR1 SQVTM and CDR2 ANQGSEA come from the germline V gene. The CDR3 covers 17 residues. The V segment lost 3 bases and the J segment 6 bases; nucleotides outside the gene matches: 16. Sequencing was done on a sample of blood. This TCR was sampled from a man aged 55 to 70 in good health. The V call is TRBV29-1, the J call TRBJ2-1, with TRBD2 identical over 8 bases. The CDR3 loop is CSVDALVGGRWGNEQFF. CDR3 bases: TGCAGCGTTGACGCCTTGGTCGGCGGGAGGTGGGGCAATGAGCAGTTCTTC.